This TCR beta chain was found in a study of shared clonotypes between healthy human individuals. Findings of the study overall: Incompleteness in sorted-subset sequencing, despite large depth, was shown by rarefaction. The sharing of about 5% of naive CD4 clonotypes was seen across a handful of donors.

This clone was counted a single time. The antigen is undetermined. Positive CCR7 selection of CD45RO-negative cells yielded the naive CD8 cells, and terminally differentiated effector memory CD45RA+ cells were excluded. CDR1 is KGHSH and CDR2 is LQKENI in the germline V gene. The CDR3 runs to 15 residues. V dropped 3 bases and J dropped 6; count of bases not matched to a gene: 1. Replicate sorted-subset PCRs were loaded with roughly 190 ng DNA, tens of thousands of T cell genomes. Authors' processing steps: Sequence data from immunoSEQ were junction-only and lacked quality scores; consequently, filtering differed. Method: immunoSEQ multiplex PCR; TCRdb's copy keeps in-frame clones and lacks some. V, J and clone size derive from that table, while D and trimming were established from the DNA sequence. The data show 800,000 or so clones, 96% seen once.

The receptor was isolated from a man aged 25-45 years in good health. Input material: naive CD8+ T cells sorted from blood. The chain links TRBV18 to TRBJ2-1, with TRBD2 identical over 14 bases. The CDR3 sequence: CASSPGLAGANEQFF. CDR3 bases: TGTGCCAGCTCACCGGGACTAGCGGGGGCCAATGAGCAGTTCTTC.